Listed here is a single T cell receptor beta chain. These data come from a study of shared clonotypes between healthy human individuals. TCRdb's table, derived via immunoSEQ multiplex PCR, lists solely in-frame clones and lacks some. The sample contains around 2.5 million clones, under 95% of which appear only once. The CDR3 contains 15 residues. V was clipped by 4 bases and J by 3 bases; unmatched bases: 5. Germline CDR1 is LGHNT and CDR2 is FRNRAP. The sample comprised naive CD4+ T cells from PBMCs. Subset denoted: CD45RA+ positively selected. V is TRBV12-5 and J is TRBJ2-1; 8 bases fit TRBD1. The TCR comes from a man younger than 35 in good health. Some clones in this sample may be carry-over from other donors' samples. This chain's CDR3 is CASGSDRVIYNEQFF. In DNA, the CDR3 is TGTGCTAGTGGTTCGGACAGGGTAATCTACAATGAGCAGTTCTTC.